Described below is a single T cell receptor beta chain sequence and its context. V was pared by 9 bases and J by 3 bases, with 7 bases of the junction left unmatched. This CDR3 is 13 amino acids long. Germline lookup yields CDR1 WNHNN and CDR2 SYGVQD (reference sequence). TCRdb keeps only in-frame clones here, not all; method: immunoSEQ multiplex PCR. The table has 85,000 to 120,000 clones, approximately 88% seen once. No infections or other immune events were documented during collection. This sample stems from a study of identifying expanded T cells in peripheral blood. The V call is TRBV10-1, the J call TRBJ1-1, with 7 bases that match TRBD1. Material for sequencing was blood. The receptor was isolated from a person aged 18 to 75 in good health. The CDR3 region is CARPGGIYTEAFF. CDR3 in DNA: TGCGCCAGACCAGGGGGAATTTACACTGAAGCTTTCTTT.